These 24 T cell receptor beta chains came from one sample sequenced in a study of blood T cells in healthy people across ages. A second PCR, run for roughly 7 to 12 cycles, used a sample-barcoded 5' primer plus a J-beta primer mix. TCRdb used MiXCR to reprocess the 5' RACE reads, holding one entry per CDR3 protein. The table shows some 700,000 distinct CDR3 sequences, with 20% to 25% occurring only once. Sequenced input: blood. Receptor source: a man in his 70s in good health.

V and J are TRBV7-2 and TRBJ1-2, with D hard to call. The germline V gene has CDR1 SGHTA and CDR2 FQGNSA. The V and J ends lost 5 bases and 5 bases respectively, with 12 bases between them. The CDR3 consists of 13 residues. CDR3 DNA: TGTGCCAGCAGCCTGTTCGCGGGATATGGCTACACCTTC. Encoded protein: CASSLFAGYGYTF.

This clonotype has only a few counts. The rearrangement joins TRBV10-3 to TRBJ2-7, with 7 bases fitting TRBD1. Per the germline V gene, CDR1 is ENHRY and CDR2 is SYGVKD. The CDR3 runs 14 residues. V gave up 2 bases and J gave up 3 bases; unmatched junction bases: 4. CDR3 bases: TGTGCCATCAGTGAGCCCCGGGACAGCTACGAGCAGTACGTC. This gives the protein CAISEPRDSYEQYV.

Of note for this clonotype: One junction end does not reproduce the germline sequence, and a read error may be involved. The chain has TRBV18 and TRBJ1-2; D unclear. Looked up from germline, CDR1 is KGHSH and CDR2 is LQKENI. The CDR3 is made up of 13 amino acids. Here the CDR3 reads CASSPQSDYGYTF. The DNA for the CDR3 is TGTGCCAGCTCGCCACAGTCCGACTATGGCTACACCTTC.

The chain carries TRBV5-1 and TRBJ1-4, with TRBD1 as a possible D gene (5 bases). V lost 2 bases to trimming and J lost 8 bases, with 13 bases between them. Per germline, CDR1 SGHRS and CDR2 YFSETQ. This CDR3 has 14 residues. The CDR3 region is CASSFQGSGEKLFF. The CDR3, as DNA: TGCGCCAGCAGCTTTCAGGGCTCGGGGGAAAAACTGTTTTTT.

The CDR3 loop reads CASSRTGVGEQYV. Written as DNA, the CDR3 is TGTGCCAGCAGCAGGACAGGGGTAGGCGAGCAGTACGTC. The chain is built from TRBV2 and TRBJ2-7; 9 positions match TRBD1. Per germline, CDR1 SNHLY and CDR2 FYNNEI. The CDR3 length is 13 residues. V was clipped by 6 bases and J by 6 bases; unmatched bases: 6.

The chain links TRBV29-1 to TRBJ2-1; D uncertain. Germline V gene sequence: CDR1 SQVTM, CDR2 ANQGSEA. This CDR3 spans 12 amino acids. Trimming pared 1 base from V and 2 bases from J, leaving 3 bases between. The CDR3 region is CSVEVPYNEQFF. The CDR3 DNA reads TGCAGCGTTGAAGTCCCCTACAATGAGCAGTTCTTC.

V is TRBV5-1 and J is TRBJ2-3; 9 positions agree with TRBD2. The J segment lost 0 bases and the V segment lost 3 bases, leaving 5 bases of the junction unmatched. CDR1 SGHRS and CDR2 YFSETQ come from the germline V gene. The CDR3 covers 16 residues. The CDR3 coding sequence is TGCGCCAGCAGCTCAAGACTAGCGGATAGCACAGATACGCAGTATTTT. Residues: CASSSRLADSTDTQYF.

The table lists this clonotype with a few counts. The V and J genes are TRBV7-9 and TRBJ1-1; 7 positions agree with TRBD1. V gave up 4 bases and J gave up 2 bases; unmatched junction bases: 7. This CDR3 contains 15 residues. Germline V lookup: CDR1 SEHNR, CDR2 FQNEAQ (reference sequence). For the CDR3, the DNA is TGTGCCAGCAGCTCGTGGACAGGCAGAAACACTGAAGCTTTCTTT. This gives the protein CASSSWTGRNTEAFF.

This clonotype was found a few times. The gene calls are TRBV7-9 and TRBJ1-1; D is ambiguous. The CDR3 consists of 13 residues. V shed 2 bases and J shed 1 base, with 5 bases lying between them. Germline assignment: CDR1 SEHNR and CDR2 FQNEAQ (reference sequence). The CDR3 region has the DNA TGTGCCAGCAGCTTATCTTGGAACACTGAAGCTTTCTTT. Translating it yields CASSLSWNTEAFF. Full variable domain (missing parts from reference TRBV7-9 and TRBJ1-1): DTGVSQNPRHKITKRGQNVTFRCDPISEHNRLYWYRQTLGQGPEFLTYFQNEAQLEKSRLLSDRFSAERPKGSFSTLEIQRTEQGDSAMYLCASSLSWNTEAFFGQGTRLTVV.

The CDR3, as DNA: TGTGCCAGCAGTTTAGCGCTACCCCCCTCGGGAGCGGGAGGGGTTTGCGAGCAGTACGTC. Its translation is CASSLALPPSGAGGVCEQYV. This chain connects TRBV12-3 or TRBV12-4 to TRBJ2-5, with 10 positions matching TRBD2. The J call may be incorrect, as the DNA end agrees better with TRBJ2-7. The CDR3 spans 20 residues.

V is TRBV6-5 and J is TRBJ1-1; 8 nucleotides match TRBD1. The trim removed 4 bases at V and 5 bases at J, leaving 9 bases unmatched. There are 15 residues in the CDR3. CDR1 MNHEY and CDR2 SVGAGI come from the germline V gene. For the CDR3, the DNA is TGTGCCAGCAGTTGGGGGGACAGGAGGGGGACTGAAGCTTTCTTT. Its protein is CASSWGDRRGTEAFF.

The gene calls are TRBV6-6 and TRBJ2-3; 7 nucleotides match TRBD1. This CDR3 is 14 amino acids long. Germline loops: CDR1 MNHNY, CDR2 SVGAGI (reference sequence). Trimming cost V 7 bases and J 0 bases; bases outside gene matches: 4. CDR3 sequence reads: CASKTGASTDTQYF. The CDR3 region has the DNA TGTGCCAGCAAAACAGGGGCTAGCACAGATACGCAGTATTTT.

This sequence joins TRBV27 and TRBJ2-3, with D maybe TRBD2 (6 bases). Germline CDR1 MNHEY, CDR2 SMNVEV (reference sequence). The CDR3 spans 15 residues. V dropped 3 bases and J dropped 0 bases, with 10 bases sitting between them. The CDR3 loop is CASSFSGDSTDTQYF. The CDR3 DNA is TGTGCCAGCAGTTTTTCGGGAGATAGCACAGATACGCAGTATTTT.

This clonotype was detected only once. At one end the junction does not follow the germline gene, possibly because of a read error. This rearrangement joins TRBV6-5 to TRBJ1-2, with 8 bases matching TRBD1. This CDR3 spans 17 amino acids. Germline V gives CDR1 MNHEY, CDR2 SVGAGI. The CDR3 spells CASSYSKVQGVRYGHTF. The CDR3 DNA is TGTGCCAGCAGTTACTCGAAAGTACAGGGGGTCCGCTATGGCCACACCTTC.

The rearrangement uses TRBV6-5 and TRBJ1-2; the D gene is possibly TRBD1 (5 bases). CDR1 and CDR2 from the germline V gene are MNHEY and SVGAGI. The CDR3 is 14 residues long. Deletions cut 0 bases from V and 7 bases from J, with 12 bases between. The CDR3 sequence is CASSYSGVSGGYTF. CDR3 coding DNA: TGTGCCAGCAGTTACTCGGGGGTTAGCGGTGGCTACACCTTC.

This clonotype was picked up a small number of times. In DNA form, the CDR3 reads TGTGCCAGTAGTAAGGTTCAGGAGGGAGAGACCCAGTACTTC. The encoded protein is CASSKVQEGETQYF. The chain is built from TRBV19 and TRBJ2-5; TRBD2 might be the D (6 bases). The length of the CDR3 is 14 residues. Trimming stripped 4 bases from V and 4 bases from J, with 13 bases between. CDR1 is LNHDA and CDR2 is SQIVND in the germline V gene (reference sequence).

This clonotype was found a few times. The rearrangement joins TRBV20-1 to TRBJ2-5; D could derive from TRBD1 or TRBD2 (6 bases each). V was cut by 6 bases and J by 3 bases, with 20 bases left in between. Looked up from germline, CDR1 is DFQATT and CDR2 is SNEGSKA (reference sequence). This CDR3 is built from 15 residues. CDR3 sequence: CSAEPREQGKETQYF. DNA for the CDR3: TGCAGTGCCGAACCGCGGGAACAGGGAAAAGAGACCCAGTACTTC.

The rearrangement joins TRBV5-1 to TRBJ1-4; a possible D gene is TRBD1 (6 bases). The V gene lost 0 bases and the J gene lost 8 bases, with 14 bases spanning the gap. The CDR3 runs 15 residues. CDR1 is SGHRS, CDR2 YFSETQ, per germline. CDR3 amino acids: CASSLEGPQGEKLFF. CDR3 coding DNA: TGCGCCAGCAGCTTGGAGGGACCCCAGGGGGAAAAACTGTTTTTT. The full variable domain, with the rest looked up from reference TRBV5-1 and TRBJ1-4, is KAGVTQTPRYLIKTRGQQVTLSCSPISGHRSVSWYQQTPGQGLQFLFEYFSETQRNKGNFPGRFSGRQFSNSRSEMNVSTLELGDSALYLCASSLEGPQGEKLFFGSGTQLSVL.

This sequence joins TRBV12-3 or TRBV12-4 and TRBJ2-1; the match to TRBD1 covers 7 bases. The CDR3 is 15 residues long. Germline trimming cut 3 bases from V and 6 bases from J; bases unmatched to any gene: 8. The CDR3 loop is CASSLTGSSVNEQFF. The CDR3 nucleotides read TGTGCCAGCAGTTTGACAGGGTCGTCCGTCAATGAGCAGTTCTTC.

The chain has TRBV30 and TRBJ1-1, with D perhaps TRBD1 (5 bases). The germline V and J ends were trimmed by 3 bases and 0 bases, with 8 bases remaining between them. The CDR3 is 13 amino acids. The germline CDR1 and CDR2 sequences are GTSNPN and SVGIG (reference sequence). The CDR3: CAWRWGLNTEAFF. DNA for the CDR3: TGTGCCTGGAGATGGGGCCTGAACACTGAAGCTTTCTTT.

The genes are TRBV21-1 and TRBJ2-1; TRBD2 is taken as the D call from the table, unchecked against the DNA. TRBV21-1 is a pseudogene segment. The CDR3 runs 13 residues. The CDR3 loop is CASGASGYNEQFF. The CDR3 nucleotides read TGTGCCAGCGGGGCTAGCGGGTACAATGAGCAGTTCTTC.

There are a few counts of this clonotype. Since the CDR3 does not end with the conserved phenylalanine or tryptophan, this likely comes from a read error. The genes are TRBV27 and TRBJ2-5; 15 positions agree with TRBD2. V lost 5 bases and J lost 11; bases outside the gene matches: 6. The CDR3 is made up of 14 amino acids. Per the germline V gene, CDR1 is MNHEY and CDR2 is SMNVEV (reference sequence). Written as DNA, the CDR3 is TGTGCCAGCAGTCCGGGACTAGCGGGAGGTCTGCAGTACGTC. This codes for CASSPGLAGGLQYV.

J is TRBJ2-7 and V is TRBV5-1; TRBD2 is a possible D gene (7 bases). Germline V lookup: CDR1 SGHRS, CDR2 YFSETQ. V lost 3 bases, J lost 0 bases, and 22 bases lay in between. This CDR3 comprises 18 residues. Written as DNA, the CDR3 is TGCGCCAGCAGCTCCCTCGGGGAGGGGGGTCCCCTCTCCTACGAGCAGTACTTC. Translating gives CASSSLGEGGPLSYEQYF.

The V and J genes are TRBV2 and TRBJ1-2; TRBD1 matches 7 bases. The CDR3 sequence is 13 residues long. Trimming took 5 bases from V and 8 from J; bases not matched to a gene: 8. The germline V gene encodes CDR1 SNHLY and CDR2 FYNNEI. The CDR3 is CASSSTGREGYTF. CDR3 nucleotides: TGTGCCAGCAGTTCGACAGGGAGAGAGGGCTACACCTTC.